This T cell receptor (beta chain) was identified during a study of T cells in Graves' hyperthyroidism and ophthalmopathy. Study-level points and caveats: Appearing also in blood were most of the thyroid clonotypes expanded above 0.001.

RNA transcripts yielded amplified TCR beta CDR3 regions. HTBI primers were the set used in a first-round RT-PCR of the TCR CDR3. TCRdb recomputed calls from the multiplex PCR reads with MiXCR, one row per CDR3 protein. The sample has around 490,000 distinct CDR3 sequences, roughly 21% seen once. This clonotype has a count of ten or more. What it recognizes is unknown. V lost 2 bases, J lost 0 bases, and 14 bases lay in between. Germline V gene data show CDR1 as MDHEN and CDR2 as SYDVKM. The CDR3 runs 17 residues. Disease lasting under 3 months, a NOSPECS grade of at least 4, and a Clinical Activity Score of at least 3 were features of the ophthalmopathy patients. Exclusion of patients followed from uncontrolled infection, other autoimmune disease, pregnancy or lactation. The diagnoses drew upon clinical symptoms, serum thyroxine and TRAb, thyroid ultrasound and orbital computed tomography.

Sequencing was carried out using blood. The chain couples TRBV28 to TRBJ2-4; no clear D gene. This receptor was obtained from a man between 40 and 49 years old with Graves' ophthalmopathy. CDR3 nucleotide sequence: TGTGCCAGCAGTTTACAGATCGCTACGCTAGCCAAAAACATTCAGTACTTC. It specifies CASSLQIATLAKNIQYF.